The clone carrying this T cell receptor beta chain has only a few counts. This table comes from immunoSEQ multiplex PCR, and its TCRdb copy is limited to in-frame clones, with some not included. The sample lists over a million clones; around 76% were seen once. The data originate from a study of shared clonotypes between healthy human individuals. The germline V gene encodes CDR1 SQVTM and CDR2 ANQGSEA. The CDR3 totals 13 residues. Trimming took 8 bases from V and 5 from J; bases not matched to a gene: 8. The specimen was memory CD4+ T cells sorted from blood. Subset described: CD45RA-negative fraction. V usage is TRBV29-1 and J usage is TRBJ2-3; 9 bases align to TRBD1. The receptor comes from a man in his late teens or twenties in good health. The CDR3 loop reads CSCGDRAGDTQYF. DNA for the CDR3: TGCAGCTGCGGGGACAGGGCTGGAGATACGCAGTATTTT.